The table lists the clone carrying this T cell receptor beta chain with a few counts. These data originate in a study of cytomegalovirus exposure and HLA in healthy donors. With 60 Vbeta and 13 Jbeta primers, the PCR was carried out. Data came from immunoSEQ multiplex PCR; TCRdb stores just in-frame clones and leaves some out. Among 90,000 to 120,000 clones, 60% to 80% were seen once, and the ten largest hold approximately 2%. V dropped 4 bases and J dropped 4; count of bases not matched to a gene: 11. The CDR3 contains 16 residues. Germline V gives CDR1 LGHNA, CDR2 YSLEER. This receptor was identified in a man between 18 and 29 years old in good health and CMV-seronegative. Sequenced: PBMCs. The V and J genes are TRBV4-3 and TRBJ2-3; 7 bases are shared with TRBD2. CDR3 loop: CASSPWGGVRPDTQYF. For the CDR3, the DNA is TGCGCCAGCAGCCCATGGGGAGGGGTGCGGCCAGATACGCAGTATTTT.